This note documents a single T cell receptor (beta chain) sequence. It was CD45RO-negative cells, positively selected for CCR7, that made up naive CD8 cells, with terminally differentiated effector memory CD45RA+ cells excluded. The healthy adult donors were HIV-negative and reported no recent acute infections or vaccinations. The sample comes from a study of shared clonotypes between healthy human individuals. Germline CDR1 and CDR2: MDHEN and SYDVKM. This CDR3 comprises 15 residues. With 5 bases clipped from V and 5 bases from J, the junction kept 9 bases outside the gene matches. Sequencing was performed with immunoSEQ multiplex PCR; in TCRdb, only in-frame clones are kept and a portion is missing. The sample lists about 2,200,000 clones, about 93% occurring once.

This chain links TRBV28 with TRBJ1-5; 7 bases align to TRBD1. The clonotype was recovered from a man between 18 and 35 years old in good health. Some clones in this sample may be carry-over from other donors' samples. Sequencing used naive CD8+ T cells from PBMCs. In DNA form, the CDR3 reads TGTGCCAGCAGTCACGACAGGGAAGGGTATCAGCCCCAGCATTTT. Protein: CASSHDREGYQPQHF.